This TCR beta chain was obtained from a study of shared clonotypes between healthy human individuals. Findings and caveats of the study: Shared clonotypes across all four donors exceeded non-shared ones in generation probability.

As for this clone: Its specificity is not known.

Across several immunoSEQ plates, the genomic DNA of each subset was split evenly. Using immunoSEQ multiplex PCR, the repertoire was profiled, and TCRdb retains in-frame clones only, with some absent. The table records about 1.1 million clones, 70% to 85% of them present only once. The junction had 5 bases not matched to a gene; V was cut back by 4 bases and J by 2 bases. The germline V gene encodes CDR1 SGHRS and CDR2 YFSETQ. The CDR3 is 14 amino acids. Sequencing input: memory CD4+ T cells from PBMCs. Noted subset: CD45RA-negative fraction. The TCR was taken from a young man in good health. Some clones in this sample may be carry-over from other donors' samples. The genes are TRBV5-1 and TRBJ2-5; 7 bases align to TRBD1. CDR3 residues: CASSRDRFQETQYF. As DNA, the CDR3 is TGCGCCAGCAGCCGGGACAGATTTCAAGAGACCCAGTACTTC. Looking up the rest from reference TRBV5-1 and TRBJ2-5 gives the full variable domain: KAGVTQTPRYLIKTRGQQVTLSCSPISGHRSVSWYQQTPGQGLQFLFEYFSETQRNKGNFPGRFSGRQFSNSRSEMNVSTLELGDSALYLCASSRDRFQETQYFGPGTRLLVL.